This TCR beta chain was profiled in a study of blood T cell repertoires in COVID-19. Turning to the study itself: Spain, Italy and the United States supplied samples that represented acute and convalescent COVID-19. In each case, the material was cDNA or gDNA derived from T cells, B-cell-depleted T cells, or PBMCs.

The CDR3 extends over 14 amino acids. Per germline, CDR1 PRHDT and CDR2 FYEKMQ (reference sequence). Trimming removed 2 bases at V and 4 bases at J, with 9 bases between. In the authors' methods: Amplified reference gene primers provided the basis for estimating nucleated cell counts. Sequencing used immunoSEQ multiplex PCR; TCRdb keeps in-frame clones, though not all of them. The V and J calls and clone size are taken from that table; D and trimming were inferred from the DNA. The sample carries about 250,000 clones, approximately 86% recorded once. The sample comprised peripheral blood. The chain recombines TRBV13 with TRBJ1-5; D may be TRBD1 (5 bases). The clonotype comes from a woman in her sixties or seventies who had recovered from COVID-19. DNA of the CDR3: TGTGCCAGCAGCTTAAGGTCAGGGAATCAGCCCCAGCATTTT. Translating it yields CASSLRSGNQPQHF.